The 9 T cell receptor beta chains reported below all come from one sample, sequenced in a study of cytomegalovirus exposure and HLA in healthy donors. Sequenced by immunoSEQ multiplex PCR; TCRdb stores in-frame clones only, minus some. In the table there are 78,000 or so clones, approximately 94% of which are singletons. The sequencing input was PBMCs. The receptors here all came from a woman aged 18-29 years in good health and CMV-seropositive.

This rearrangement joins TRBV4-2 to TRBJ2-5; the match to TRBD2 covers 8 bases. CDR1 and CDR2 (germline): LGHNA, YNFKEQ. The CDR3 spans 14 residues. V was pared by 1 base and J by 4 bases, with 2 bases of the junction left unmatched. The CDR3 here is CASSQAGGPETQYF. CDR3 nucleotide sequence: TGTGCCAGCAGCCAAGCGGGAGGGCCAGAGACCCAGTACTTC.

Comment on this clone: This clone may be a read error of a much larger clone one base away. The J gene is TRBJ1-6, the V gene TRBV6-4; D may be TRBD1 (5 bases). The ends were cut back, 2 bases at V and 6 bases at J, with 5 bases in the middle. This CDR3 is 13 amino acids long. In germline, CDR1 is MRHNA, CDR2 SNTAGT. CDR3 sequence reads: CASSDRGNSPLHF. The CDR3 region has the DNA TGTGCCAGCAGTGACAGGGGTAATTCACCCCTCCACTTT.

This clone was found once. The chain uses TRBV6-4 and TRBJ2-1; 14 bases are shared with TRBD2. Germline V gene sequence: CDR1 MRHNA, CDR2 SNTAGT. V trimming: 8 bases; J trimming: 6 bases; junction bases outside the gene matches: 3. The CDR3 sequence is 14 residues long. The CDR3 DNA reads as TGTGCCAGCTCGGGACTAGCGGGGGCCAATGAGCAGTTCTTC. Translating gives CASSGLAGANEQFF.

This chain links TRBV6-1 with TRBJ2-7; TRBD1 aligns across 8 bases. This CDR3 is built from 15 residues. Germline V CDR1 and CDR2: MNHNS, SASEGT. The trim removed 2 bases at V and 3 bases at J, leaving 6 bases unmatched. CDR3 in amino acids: CASSEPQGAIYEQYF. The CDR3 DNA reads TGTGCCAGCAGTGAACCTCAGGGGGCAATCTACGAGCAGTACTTC.

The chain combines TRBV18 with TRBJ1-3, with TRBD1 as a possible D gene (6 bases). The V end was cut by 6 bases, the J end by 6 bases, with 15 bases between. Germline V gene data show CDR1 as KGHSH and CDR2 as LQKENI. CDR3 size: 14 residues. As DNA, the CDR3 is TGTGCCAGCTCCCCCCAGGACAGTTTAAACACCATATATTTT. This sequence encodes CASSPQDSLNTIYF. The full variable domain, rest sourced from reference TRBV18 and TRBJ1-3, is NAGVMQNPRHLVRRRGQEARLRCSPMKGHSHVYWYRQLPEEGLKFMVYLQKENIIDESGMPKERFSAEFPKEGPSILRIQQVVRGDSAAYFCASSPQDSLNTIYFGEGSWLTVV.

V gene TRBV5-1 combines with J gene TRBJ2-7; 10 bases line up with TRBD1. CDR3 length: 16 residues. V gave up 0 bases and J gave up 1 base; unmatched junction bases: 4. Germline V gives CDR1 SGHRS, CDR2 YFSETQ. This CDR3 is CASSLASGQGSYEQYF. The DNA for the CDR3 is TGCGCCAGCAGCTTGGCCTCGGGACAGGGGTCCTACGAGCAGTACTTC.

The CDR3 DNA follows: TGTGCCAGCAGCTCCACCCCGGGACTAGCTCTAGAAGGCACCGGGGAGCTGTTTTTT. This codes for CASSSTPGLALEGTGELFF. The chain couples TRBV7-9 to TRBJ2-2; 9 bases line up with TRBD2. Germline CDR1 and CDR2: SEHNR and FQNEAQ (reference sequence). The trim removed 4 bases at V and 4 bases at J, leaving 16 bases unmatched. CDR3 length equals 19 residues.

The CDR3 DNA follows: TGTGCCAGCAGGACCGGGACAGCTAATTCACCCCTCCACTTT. Translating gives CASRTGTANSPLHF. This chain links TRBV6-5 with TRBJ1-6, with TRBD1 identical over 7 bases. Germline V CDR1 and CDR2: MNHEY, SVGAGI. This CDR3 is 14 amino acids long. The J segment lost 6 bases and the V segment lost 6 bases, leaving 5 bases of the junction unmatched.

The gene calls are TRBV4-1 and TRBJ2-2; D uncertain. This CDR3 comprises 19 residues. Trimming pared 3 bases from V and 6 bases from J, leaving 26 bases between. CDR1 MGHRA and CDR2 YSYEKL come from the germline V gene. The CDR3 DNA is TGCGCCAGCAGCCAGATACCTCCCTACTATCTGTGGCGCGCCGGGGAGCTGTTTTTT. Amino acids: CASSQIPPYYLWRAGELFF.